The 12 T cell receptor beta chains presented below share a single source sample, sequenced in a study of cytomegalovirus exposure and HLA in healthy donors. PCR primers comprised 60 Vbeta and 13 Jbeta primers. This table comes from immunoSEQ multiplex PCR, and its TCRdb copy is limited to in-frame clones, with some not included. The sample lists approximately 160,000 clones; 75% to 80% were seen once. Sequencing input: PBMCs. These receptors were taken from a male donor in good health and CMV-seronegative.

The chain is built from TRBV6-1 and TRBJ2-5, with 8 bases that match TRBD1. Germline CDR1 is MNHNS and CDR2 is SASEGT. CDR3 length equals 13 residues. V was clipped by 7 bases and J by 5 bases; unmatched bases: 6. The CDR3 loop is CASIFDRGETQYF. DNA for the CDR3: TGTGCCAGCATCTTTGACAGGGGCGAGACCCAGTACTTC.

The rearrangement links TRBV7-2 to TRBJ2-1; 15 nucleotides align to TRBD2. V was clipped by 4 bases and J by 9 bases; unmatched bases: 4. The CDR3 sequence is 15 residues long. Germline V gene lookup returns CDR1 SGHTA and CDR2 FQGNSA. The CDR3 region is CASSSRGLAGGEQFF. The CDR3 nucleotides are TGTGCCAGCAGCTCCCGGGGACTAGCGGGAGGTGAGCAGTTCTTC. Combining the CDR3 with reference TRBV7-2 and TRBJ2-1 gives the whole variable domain GAGVSQSPSNKVTEKGKDVELRCDPISGHTALYWYRQSLGQGLEFLIYFQGNSAPDKSGLPSDRFSAERTGGSVSTLTIQRTQQEDSAVYLCASSSRGLAGGEQFFGPGTRLTVL.

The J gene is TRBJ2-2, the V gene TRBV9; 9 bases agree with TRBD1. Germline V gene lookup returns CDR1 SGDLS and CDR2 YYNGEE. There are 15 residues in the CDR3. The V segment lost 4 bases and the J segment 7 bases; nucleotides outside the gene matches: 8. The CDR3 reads CASSPWTGVLGELFF. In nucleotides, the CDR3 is TGTGCCAGCAGCCCCTGGACAGGGGTCCTCGGGGAGCTGTTTTTT.

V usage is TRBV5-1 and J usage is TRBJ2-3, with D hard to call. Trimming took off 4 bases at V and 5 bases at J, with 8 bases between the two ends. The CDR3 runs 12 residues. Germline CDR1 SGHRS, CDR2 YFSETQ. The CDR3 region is CASSLKLDTQYF. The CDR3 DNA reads TGCGCCAGCAGCCTGAAGCTAGATACGCAGTATTTT.

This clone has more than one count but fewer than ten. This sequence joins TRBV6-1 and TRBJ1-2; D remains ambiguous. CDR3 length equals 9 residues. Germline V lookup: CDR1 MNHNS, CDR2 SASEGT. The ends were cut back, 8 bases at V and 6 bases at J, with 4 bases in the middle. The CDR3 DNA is TGTGCCAGCTCCAATGGCTACACCTTC. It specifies CASSNGYTF.

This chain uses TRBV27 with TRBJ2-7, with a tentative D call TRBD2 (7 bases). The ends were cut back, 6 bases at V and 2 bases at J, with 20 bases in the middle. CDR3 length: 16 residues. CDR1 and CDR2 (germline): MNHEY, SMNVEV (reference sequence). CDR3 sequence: CASRRGGVAGTYEQYF. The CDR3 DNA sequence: TGTGCCAGCAGGAGAGGGGGAGTAGCGGGTACCTACGAGCAGTACTTC.

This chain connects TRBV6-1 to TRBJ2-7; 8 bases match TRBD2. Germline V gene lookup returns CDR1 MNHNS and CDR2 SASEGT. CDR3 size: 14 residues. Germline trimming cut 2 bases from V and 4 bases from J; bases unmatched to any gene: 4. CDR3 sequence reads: CASSESGGRYEQYF. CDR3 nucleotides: TGTGCCAGCAGTGAATCGGGCGGGAGGTACGAGCAGTACTTC.

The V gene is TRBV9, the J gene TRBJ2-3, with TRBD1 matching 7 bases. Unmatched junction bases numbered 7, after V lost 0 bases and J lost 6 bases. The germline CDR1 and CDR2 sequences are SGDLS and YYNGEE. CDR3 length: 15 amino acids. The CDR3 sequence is CASSVGQVRGDTQYF. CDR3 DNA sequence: TGTGCCAGCAGCGTAGGGCAGGTCAGGGGGGATACGCAGTATTTT.

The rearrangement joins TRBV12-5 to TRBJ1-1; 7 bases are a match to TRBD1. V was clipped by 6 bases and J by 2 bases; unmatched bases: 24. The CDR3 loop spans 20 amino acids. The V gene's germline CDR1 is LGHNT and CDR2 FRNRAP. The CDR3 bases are TGTGCTAGTGGCTACACACTACCCACCGGGACAGAAGTTCAAAACACTGAAGCTTTCTTT. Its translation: CASGYTLPTGTEVQNTEAFF.

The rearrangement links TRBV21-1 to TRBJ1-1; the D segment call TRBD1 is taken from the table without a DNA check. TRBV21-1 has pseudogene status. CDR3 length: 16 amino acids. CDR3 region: CARLPGQGSMNTEAFF. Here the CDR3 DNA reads TGTGCCAGGCTCCCGGGACAGGGGTCTATGAACACTGAAGCTTTCTTT.

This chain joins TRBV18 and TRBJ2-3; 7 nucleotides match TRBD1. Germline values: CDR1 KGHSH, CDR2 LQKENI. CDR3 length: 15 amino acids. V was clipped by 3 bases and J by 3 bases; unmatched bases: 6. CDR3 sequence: CASSPKDRSTDTQYF. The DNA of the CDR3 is TGTGCCAGCTCACCTAAGGACAGGAGTACAGATACGCAGTATTTT.

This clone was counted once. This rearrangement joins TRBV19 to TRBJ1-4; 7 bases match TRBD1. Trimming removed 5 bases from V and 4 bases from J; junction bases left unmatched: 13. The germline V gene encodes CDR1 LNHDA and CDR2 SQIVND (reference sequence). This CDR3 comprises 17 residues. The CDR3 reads CASSVSGTVSFNEKLFF. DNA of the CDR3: TGTGCCAGTAGTGTTTCCGGGACAGTAAGTTTTAATGAAAAACTGTTTTTT.